This TCR beta chain was profiled in a study of T cell changes during pregnancy in multiple sclerosis. The repertoire was sequenced with immunoSEQ multiplex PCR; TCRdb's copy has only in-frame clones and lacks some. The table records under 130,000 clones, approximately 91% of them present only once. This clone was seen just once. Trimming pared 0 bases from V and 6 bases from J, leaving 13 bases between. CDR1 is SGDLS, CDR2 YYNGEE, per germline. This CDR3 has 14 residues. The sequencing used peripheral blood, collected after pregnancy. This TCR was recovered from a female donor with multiple sclerosis, enrolled in a pregnancy study. The gene calls are TRBV9 and TRBJ2-7, with D hard to call. In DNA form, the CDR3 reads TGTGCCAGCAGCGTAGACCCTATCCTAGGCGAGCAGTACTTC. Its translation is CASSVDPILGEQYF.